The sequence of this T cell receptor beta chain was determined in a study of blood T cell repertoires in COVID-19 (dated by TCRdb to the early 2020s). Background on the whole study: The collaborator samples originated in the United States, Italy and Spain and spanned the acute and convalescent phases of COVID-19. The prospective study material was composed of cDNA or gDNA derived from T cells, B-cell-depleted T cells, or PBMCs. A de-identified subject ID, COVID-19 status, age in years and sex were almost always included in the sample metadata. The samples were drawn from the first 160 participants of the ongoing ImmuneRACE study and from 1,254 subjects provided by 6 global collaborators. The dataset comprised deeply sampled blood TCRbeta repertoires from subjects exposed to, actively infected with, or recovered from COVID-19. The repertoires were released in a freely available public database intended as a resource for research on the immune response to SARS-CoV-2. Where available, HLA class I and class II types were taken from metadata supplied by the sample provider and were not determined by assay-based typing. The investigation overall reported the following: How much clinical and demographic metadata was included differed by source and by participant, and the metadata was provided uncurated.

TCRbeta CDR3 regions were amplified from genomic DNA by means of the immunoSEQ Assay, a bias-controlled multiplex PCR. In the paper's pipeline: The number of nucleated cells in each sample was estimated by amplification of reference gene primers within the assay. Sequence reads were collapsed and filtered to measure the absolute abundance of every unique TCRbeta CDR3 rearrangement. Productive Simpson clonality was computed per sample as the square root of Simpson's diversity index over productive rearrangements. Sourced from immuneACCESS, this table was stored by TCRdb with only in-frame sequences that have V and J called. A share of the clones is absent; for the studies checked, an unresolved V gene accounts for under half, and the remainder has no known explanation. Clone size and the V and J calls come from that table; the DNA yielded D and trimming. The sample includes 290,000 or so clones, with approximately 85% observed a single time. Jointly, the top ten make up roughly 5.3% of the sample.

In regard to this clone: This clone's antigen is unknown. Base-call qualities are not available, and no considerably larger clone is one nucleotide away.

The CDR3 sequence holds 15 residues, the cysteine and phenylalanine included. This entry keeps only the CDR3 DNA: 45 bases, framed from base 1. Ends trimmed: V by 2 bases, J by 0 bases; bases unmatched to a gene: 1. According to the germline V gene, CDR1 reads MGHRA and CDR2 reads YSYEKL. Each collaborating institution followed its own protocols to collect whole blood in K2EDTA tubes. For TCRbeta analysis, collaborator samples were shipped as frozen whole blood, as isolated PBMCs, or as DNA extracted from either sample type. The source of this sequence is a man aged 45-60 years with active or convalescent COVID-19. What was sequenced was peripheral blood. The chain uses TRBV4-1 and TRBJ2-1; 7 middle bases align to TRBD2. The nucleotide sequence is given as TGCGCCAGCAGCCAAACTAGCGTCTCCTACAATGAGCAGTTCTTC. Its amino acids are CASSQTSVSYNEQFF.